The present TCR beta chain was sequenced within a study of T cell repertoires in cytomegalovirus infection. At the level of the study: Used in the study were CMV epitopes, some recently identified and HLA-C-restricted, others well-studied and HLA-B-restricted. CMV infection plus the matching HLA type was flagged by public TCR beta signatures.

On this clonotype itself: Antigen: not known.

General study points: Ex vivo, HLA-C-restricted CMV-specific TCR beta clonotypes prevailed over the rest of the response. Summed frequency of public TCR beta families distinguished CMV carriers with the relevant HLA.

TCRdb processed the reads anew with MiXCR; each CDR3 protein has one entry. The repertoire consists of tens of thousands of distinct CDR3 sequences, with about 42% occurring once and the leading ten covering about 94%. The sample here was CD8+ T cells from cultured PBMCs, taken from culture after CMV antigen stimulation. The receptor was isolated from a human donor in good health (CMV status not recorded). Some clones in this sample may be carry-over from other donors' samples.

The CDR3 DNA reads TGTGCCAGCAGCCTCCGGGACGAAAATTCACCCCTCCACTTT. It encodes CASSLRDENSPLHF. This sequence joins TRBV6-5 and TRBJ1-6, with D perhaps TRBD1 (5 bases). Trimming shortened V by 6 bases and J by 7 bases, and 13 bases separated the two germline ends. Germline V gene lookup returns CDR1 MNHEY and CDR2 SVGAGI. This CDR3 is built from 14 residues.